This entry describes one T cell receptor beta chain. The junction differs from germline at one of its ends, possibly a read error. The germline CDR1 and CDR2 sequences are SGHRS and YFSETQ. The CDR3 consists of 13 residues. This sample stems from a study of tumor and adjacent non-tumor tissue in lung cancer. RNA was extracted from bulk tissue without any cell sorting. The normal lung tissue was taken more than 3 cm from the tumor edge. Newly diagnosed lung cancer patients had thoracic surgery in China, August–late 2014, without prior chemotherapy. A modified ARM-PCR protocol with three rounds of nested PCR amplified TCRbeta. MiXCR was run by TCRdb on the multiplex PCR reads, yielding one entry per CDR3 protein. The sample lists some 100,000 distinct CDR3 sequences, 65% occurring once.

The chain links TRBV5-1 to TRBJ2-7, with D unclear. Sample: distant non-tumor lung tissue. This receptor was taken from a man aged 30 to 39 with non-small cell lung cancer. Written as DNA, the CDR3 is TGCGCCAGCAGCCCCCTTAAGAGACGCGAGGAGTACTTC. This encodes CASSPLKRREEYF.